This T cell receptor (beta chain) was recorded in a study of blood T cell repertoires in COVID-19. Turning to the study itself: The origin of the acute and convalescent COVID-19 samples was the United States, Italy and Spain. Nucleic acid was either cDNA or gDNA, and it came from T cells, B-cell-depleted T cells, or PBMCs.

Original methodology: Reference gene primer amplification gave nucleated cell count estimates. The repertoire was sequenced with immunoSEQ multiplex PCR; TCRdb's copy has only in-frame clones and lacks some. V and J calls and clone size are those listed in that table; D and trimming were worked out from the DNA. The sample has tens of thousands of clones, about 81% seen once. Germline values: CDR1 LGHNT, CDR2 FRNRAP. Trimming took off 3 bases at V and 8 bases at J, with 7 bases between the two ends. The CDR3 is 11 amino acids. Sample: peripheral blood. The J gene is TRBJ1-1, the V gene TRBV12-5; D might be TRBD1 (5 bases). This TCR was sampled from a human donor in a cohort sampled during active COVID-19. The CDR3 spells CASGLGVEAFF. CDR3 coding DNA: TGTGCTAGTGGTTTAGGGGTGGAAGCTTTCTTT.